This TCR beta chain is from a study of human T cells and chemical hapten exposure. This clonotype showed up just a few times. Time point meaning: pre-sensitization, week 0. The treatment is: therapeutic diphenylcyclopropenone sensitization with weekly scalp DPC. The CDR3 is made up of 15 amino acids. CDR1 is MGHDK and CDR2 is SYGVNS in the germline V gene. Trimming shortened V by 4 bases and J by 2 bases, and 14 bases separated the two germline ends. MiXCR, run by TCRdb on the RACE reads, gives a single entry per CDR3 protein. The profile shows approximately 77,000 distinct CDR3 sequences, 11% to 15% of them singletons.

The receptor was derived from a woman between 50 and 59 years old with alopecia areata. Some clones in this sample may be carry-over from other donors' samples. The material sequenced was whole blood, taken in connection with sensitization to the hapten diphenylcyclopropenone (DPC). The rearrangement links TRBV25-1 to TRBJ2-5; D call uncertain. In DNA form, the CDR3 reads TGTGCCAGCAGTGGAATAGCCCTCCTTCAAGAGACCCAGTACTTC. This codes for CASSGIALLQETQYF.